This T cell receptor beta chain was identified in a study of OX40 agonist ivuxolimab in advanced cancers. Describing the broader study: The costimulatory receptor OX40 (CD134) was targeted by ivuxolimab, a fully human IgG2 agonistic monoclonal antibody. Peripheral TCRbeta sequencing aimed to test whether ivuxolimab altered TCR sequence diversity and caused clonal T-cell expansion. Three dose-escalation patients achieved partial responses, one with hepatocellular carcinoma and two with cutaneous melanoma. The paper reports the monotherapy dose-escalation portion (N of about 50 patients) of the phase I ivuxolimab trial. Patients were allowed to have had prior anti-PD-1, anti-PD-L1 or anti-CTLA-4 therapy, and roughly 40% of the dose-escalation patients had been treated with checkpoint inhibitors. The dose-escalation cohort was 82.7% male with a mean age of approximately 59 years, ranging from roughly 20 to 85. Among the 52 dose-escalation patients, 19 had hepatocellular carcinoma, 15 or so melanoma, 9 renal cell carcinoma and 9 head and neck cancer. Intravenous ivuxolimab was administered to patients every 2 weeks at six dose levels: 0.01, 0.1, 0.3, 1.5, 3 and 10 mg/kg. Results the study describes overall, beyond this receptor: Low levels of normalized T-cell clonal expansion were also seen in some patients who did not respond. After ivuxolimab, CD8+ T cells had more expanded clones than CD4+ T cells on average. Clonal expansion of both CD4+ and CD8+ blood T cells was observed from baseline to week 6 at doses 0.1 to 3.0 mg/kg. Antigen specificity was not determined for the clonally expanded peripheral T cells. Partial responders in the 0.1-3.0 mg/kg groups had among the lowest normalized peripheral clonal expansion, especially among CD8+ T cells.

Genomic DNA was isolated from the sorted cells so that the TCRbeta CDR3 region could be sequenced. TCRbeta CDR3 regions were sequenced using the immunoSEQ Assay. What TCRdb holds here is the immuneACCESS table cut down to in-frame rearrangements. Part of the clones is not present; checked against another copy, under half of the missing clones reflect an unresolved V gene, and the others are unexplained. Here the sample has 55,000 to 80,000 clones; 70% to 90% occur a single time. 0.27% of the sample rests with the top ten. As concerns this clone: Its antigen remains unidentified. No base-level quality is on record; no much larger clone is a single base apart.

CDR3 length: 16 amino acids, cysteine to phenylalanine. Solely the CDR3 DNA is kept, with 48 bases framed from the first base. Sequences SGHNT (CDR1) and YENEEA (CDR2) are obtained from the germline V gene. The V and J ends are trimmed by 5 bases and 2 bases, leaving 13 bases between them. Patients with a history of autoimmune disease or receiving systemic immunosuppression were excluded from the trial. In every dose cohort, peripheral blood was drawn for TCR sequencing at baseline, cycle 4 day 1, and cycle 7 day 1. The samples were taken from a phase I, first-in-human, multicenter, open-label dose-escalation trial of ivuxolimab. Adults with locally advanced or metastatic head and neck squamous cell, hepatocellular, melanoma or renal cell carcinoma were enrolled in the trial. Before TCR sequencing, CD4+ T cells and CD8+ T cells were sorted from peripheral blood as separate populations.

Here the chain combines TRBV11-3 and TRBJ2-6, with the D gene uncertain. This material consisted of CD4+ or CD8+ T cells sorted from blood, taken in a trial of the OX40 agonist ivuxolimab. The sequence came from an adult with an advanced solid tumor such as melanoma, head and neck, liver or kidney cancer. The sequenced DNA: TGTGCCAGCAGCCTTACGATGTTAACTGGGGCCAACGTCCTGACTTTC. It specifies CASSLTMLTGANVLTF.